This TCR beta chain was documented in a study of OX40 agonist ivuxolimab in advanced cancers. Study at large: Partial responses, seen in three patients, involved one hepatocellular carcinoma and two cutaneous melanomas.

Some clones are missing from TCRdb's copy, which holds only in-frame ones; the method was immunoSEQ multiplex PCR. The sample includes 90,000 to 100,000 clones, approximately 86% of them seen just once. The CDR3 is made up of 12 amino acids. From germline, CDR1 is MNHNS and CDR2 SASEGT. Trimming shortened V by 3 bases and J by 8 bases, and 10 bases separated the two germline ends. Patients with autoimmune history or systemic immunosuppression were excluded. The clonotype comes from an adult with an advanced solid tumor such as melanoma, head and neck, liver or kidney cancer. This specimen was CD4+ or CD8+ T cells sorted from blood, taken in a trial of the OX40 agonist ivuxolimab. The chain links TRBV6-1 to TRBJ1-2; D may be TRBD1 (5 bases). This CDR3 is CASSEQGLGYTF. CDR3 nucleotides: TGTGCCAGCAGTGAGCAGGGCTTAGGCTACACCTTC.